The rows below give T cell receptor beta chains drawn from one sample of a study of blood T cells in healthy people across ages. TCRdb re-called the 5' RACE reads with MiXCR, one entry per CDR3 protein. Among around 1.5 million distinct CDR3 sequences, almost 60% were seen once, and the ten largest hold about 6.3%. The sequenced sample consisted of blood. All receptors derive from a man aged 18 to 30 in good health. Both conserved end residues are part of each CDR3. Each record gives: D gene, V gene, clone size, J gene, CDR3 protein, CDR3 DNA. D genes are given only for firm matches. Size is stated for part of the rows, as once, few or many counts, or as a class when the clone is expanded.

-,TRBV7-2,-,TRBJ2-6,CASSPQGFGANVLTF,TGTGCCAGCAGCCCACAGGGCTTTGGGGCCAACGTCCTGACTTTC
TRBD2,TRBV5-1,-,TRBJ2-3,CASSFQSGREGPQYF,TGCGCCAGCAGCTTTCAGTCGGGACGGGAGGGCCCGCAGTATTTT
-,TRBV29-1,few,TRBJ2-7,CSVEDHKDSYEQYF,TGCAGCGTTGAAGATCACAAGGACAGTTACGAGCAGTACTTC
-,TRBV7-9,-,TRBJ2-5,CASSLVTGGQETQYF,TGTGCCAGCAGCTTAGTTACAGGCGGCCAAGAGACCCAGTACTTC
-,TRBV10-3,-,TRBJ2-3,CAITGVGTDTQYF,TGTGCCATCACCGGTGTGGGGACAGATACGCAGTATTTT
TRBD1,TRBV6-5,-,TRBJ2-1,CASSYPPNRGVRNEQFF,TGTGCCAGCAGTTATCCACCGAACAGGGGGGTAAGGAATGAGCAGTTCTTC
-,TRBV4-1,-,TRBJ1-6,CASRIIDNSPLHF,TGCGCCAGCAGAATAATTGATAATTCACCCCTCCACTTT
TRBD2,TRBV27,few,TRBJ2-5,CASSLSPPGLAGEEETQYF,TGTGCCAGCAGTTTATCCCCGCCTGGGCTAGCGGGGGAGGAGGAGACCCAGTACTTC
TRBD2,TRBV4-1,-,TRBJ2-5,CASSPGPLAEETQYF,TGCGCCAGCAGCCCCGGCCCACTAGCGGAAGAGACCCAGTACTTC
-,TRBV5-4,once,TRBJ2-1,CASSLIVSNEQFF,TGTGCCAGCAGCTTGATCGTTAGCAATGAGCAGTTCTTC
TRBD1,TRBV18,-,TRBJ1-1,CASSPFGQGANTEAFF,TGTGCCAGCTCACCTTTTGGACAGGGGGCGAACACTGAAGCTTTCTTT
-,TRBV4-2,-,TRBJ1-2,CASSQGSGNGYTF,TGTGCCAGCAGCCAAGGGTCCGGGAATGGCTACACCTTC
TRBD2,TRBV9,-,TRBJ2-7,CASSVASGSYEQYF,TGTGCCAGCAGCGTGGCTAGCGGGAGTTACGAGCAGTACTTC
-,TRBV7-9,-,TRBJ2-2,CASKGSMTGELFF,TGTGCCAGCAAGGGGAGCATGACCGGGGAGCTGTTTTTT
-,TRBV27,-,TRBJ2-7,CASGQRAAYEQYF,TGTGCCAGCGGTCAGCGGGCCGCCTACGAGCAGTACTTC
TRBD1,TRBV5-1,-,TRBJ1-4,CASSPGQGTTNEKLFF,TGCGCCAGCAGTCCGGGACAGGGGACAACTAATGAAAAACTGTTTTTT
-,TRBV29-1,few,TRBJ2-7,CSVAAAWTVDYEQYF,TGCAGCGTGGCGGCCGCATGGACAGTGGACTACGAGCAGTACTTC
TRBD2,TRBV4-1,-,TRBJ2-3,CASSHSAGAPSTDTQYF,TGCGCCAGCAGCCATTCGGCGGGAGCCCCTAGCACAGATACGCAGTATTTT
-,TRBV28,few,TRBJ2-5,CASSTSTRTQYF,TGTGCCAGCAGTACCTCCACACGGACCCAGTACTTC
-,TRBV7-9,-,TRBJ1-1,CASSSDSPEAFF,TGTGCCAGCAGCTCGGACAGCCCTGAAGCTTTCTTT
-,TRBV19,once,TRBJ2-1,CASSSEGSEQFF,TGTGCCAGTAGTTCAGAGGGTAGTGAGCAGTTCTTC
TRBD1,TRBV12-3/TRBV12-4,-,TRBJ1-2,CASSLVGTDYGYTF,TGTGCCAGCAGTTTAGTTGGGACAGATTATGGCTACACCTTC
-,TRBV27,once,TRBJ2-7,CASTPGAQYF,TGTGCCAGCACCCCGGGGGCCCAGTACTTC
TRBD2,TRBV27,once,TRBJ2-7,CASSASGGYNEQYF,TGTGCCAGCAGTGCGAGCGGGGGCTACAATGAGCAGTACTTC
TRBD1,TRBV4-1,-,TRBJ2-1,CASSPHLGQGAGEQFF,TGCGCCAGCAGCCCTCATTTGGGACAGGGGGCCGGTGAGCAGTTCTTC
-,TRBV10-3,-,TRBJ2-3,CAISEFQGSTDTQYF,TGTGCCATCAGTGAGTTTCAGGGGAGCACAGATACGCAGTATTTT
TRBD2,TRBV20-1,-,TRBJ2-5,CSARDGGAGGLAQETQYF,TGCAGTGCTAGAGATGGGGGCGCAGGTGGACTAGCCCAAGAGACCCAGTACTTC
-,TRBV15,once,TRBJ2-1,CATSRSPGGYNEQFF,TGTGCCACCAGCAGATCCCCCGGGGGTTACAATGAGCAGTTCTTC
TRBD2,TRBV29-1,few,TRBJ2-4,CSVAGTSGVGAKNIQYF,TGCAGCGTCGCCGGGACTAGCGGCGTGGGGGCCAAAAACATTCAGTACTTC
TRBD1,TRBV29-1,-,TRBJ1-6,CSVGQGNSPLHF,TGCAGCGTAGGACAGGGGAATTCACCCCTCCACTTT
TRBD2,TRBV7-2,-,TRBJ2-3,CASSTGSGGAVDTQYF,TGTGCCAGCAGCACGGGTAGCGGGGGGGCGGTAGATACGCAGTATTTT
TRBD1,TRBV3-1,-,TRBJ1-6,CASSQIQGGRSPLHF,TGTGCCAGCAGCCAAATTCAGGGGGGCCGATCACCCCTCCACTTT
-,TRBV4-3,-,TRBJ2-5,CASSLQGGRMGETQYF,TGCGCCAGCAGCCTACAAGGTGGGAGGATGGGAGAGACCCAGTACTTC
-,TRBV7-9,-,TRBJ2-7,CASSTGTLVSYEQYF,TGTGCCAGCAGCACCGGGACATTGGTTAGTTACGAGCAGTACTTC
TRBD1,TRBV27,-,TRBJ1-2,CASSAGTAIGVYGYTF,TGTGCCAGCAGTGCAGGGACAGCCATCGGGGTCTATGGCTACACCTTC
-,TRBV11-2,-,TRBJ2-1,CASSSRLVGSNEQFF,TGTGCCAGCAGCTCCCGACTAGTGGGAAGCAATGAGCAGTTCTTC
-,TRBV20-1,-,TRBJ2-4,CSAEDGQQAKNIQYF,TGCAGTGCAGAGGACGGCCAGCAGGCCAAAAACATTCAGTACTTC
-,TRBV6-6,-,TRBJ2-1,CASSYLRIEQFF,TGTGCCAGCAGTTACCTGCGCATTGAGCAGTTCTTC
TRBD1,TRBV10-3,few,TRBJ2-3,CAIRTGAGTDTQYF,TGTGCCATACGGACAGGCGCTGGCACAGATACGCAGTATTTT
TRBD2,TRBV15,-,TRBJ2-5,CATSRDRGVQETQYF,TGTGCCACCAGCAGAGATCGGGGGGTTCAAGAGACCCAGTACTTC
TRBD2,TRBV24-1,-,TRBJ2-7,CATSKREGLVRCIYNEQYF,TGTGCCACCAGCAAGCGGGAGGGCCTTGTAAGGTGTATTTACAATGAGCAGTACTTC
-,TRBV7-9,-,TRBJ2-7,CASSPTGRWVYF,TGTGCCAGCAGCCCTACAGGGCGCTGGGTGTACTTC
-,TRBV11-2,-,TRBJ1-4,CASSPQTGYNEKLFF,TGTGCCAGCAGCCCGCAGACAGGTTATAATGAAAAACTGTTTTTT
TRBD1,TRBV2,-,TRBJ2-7,CASTKQGAYEQYF,TGTGCCAGCACCAAACAGGGGGCGTACGAGCAGTACTTC
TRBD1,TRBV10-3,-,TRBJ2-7,CAISAQGGSYEQYF,TGTGCCATCAGTGCACAGGGGGGCTCCTACGAGCAGTACTTC
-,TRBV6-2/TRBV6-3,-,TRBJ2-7,CASSFHGMRSPEQYF,TGTGCCAGCAGTTTTCATGGGATGCGCAGTCCCGAGCAGTACTTC
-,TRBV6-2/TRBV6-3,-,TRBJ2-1,CASSPEWGSSYSEQFF,TGTGCCAGCAGCCCGGAATGGGGTAGCTCCTACAGTGAGCAGTTCTTC
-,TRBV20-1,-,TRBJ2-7,CSASDGTSYEQYF,TGCAGTGCTAGCGACGGAACATCCTACGAGCAGTACTTC
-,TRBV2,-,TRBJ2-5,CASERDSQETQYF,TGTGCCAGCGAACGGGACTCCCAAGAGACCCAGTACTTC
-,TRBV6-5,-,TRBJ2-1,CASSLGQANEQFF,TGTGCCAGCAGCTTAGGGCAAGCCAATGAGCAGTTCTTC
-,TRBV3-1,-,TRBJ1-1,CASSPADRGNTEAFF,TGTGCCAGCAGCCCAGCGGACCGGGGGAACACTGAAGCTTTCTTT
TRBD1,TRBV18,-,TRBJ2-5,CASSYSATGAAETQYF,TGTGCCAGCTCATACTCAGCGACAGGGGCGGCAGAGACCCAGTACTTC
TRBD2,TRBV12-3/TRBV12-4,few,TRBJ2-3,CASSYGGTTDTQYF,TGTGCCAGCAGTTACGGGGGGACCACAGATACGCAGTATTTT
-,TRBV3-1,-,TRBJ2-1,CASSQGEGQEYNEQFF,TGTGCCAGCAGCCAAGGGGAAGGACAAGAGTACAATGAGCAGTTCTTC
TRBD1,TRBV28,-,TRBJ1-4,CASSLLTGATGTNEKLFF,TGTGCCAGCAGCCTTCTGACAGGGGCGACAGGAACTAATGAAAAACTGTTTTTT
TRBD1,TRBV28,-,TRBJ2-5,CAVARDSKGREQYF,TGTGCAGTTGCCCGGGACAGCAAAGGCAGGGAGCAGTACTTC
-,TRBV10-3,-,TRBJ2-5,CAISEGWETQYF,TGTGCCATCAGTGAAGGGTGGGAGACCCAGTACTTC
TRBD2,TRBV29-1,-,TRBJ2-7,CSVASGKAYEQYF,TGCAGCGTCGCTAGCGGGAAGGCCTACGAGCAGTACTTC
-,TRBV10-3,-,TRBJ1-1,CAITQGRGSTEAFF,TGTGCCATCACACAGGGACGGGGAAGCACTGAAGCTTTCTTT
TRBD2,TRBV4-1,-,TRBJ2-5,CASSQVTSPQETQYF,TGCGCCAGCAGCCAAGTGACTAGCCCCCAAGAGACCCAGTACTTC